The next 15 T cell receptor beta chains were all read from a single sample in a study of T cells in Graves' hyperthyroidism and ophthalmopathy. Amplified regions were TCR beta CDR3 sequences from RNA transcripts. HTBI primers were the set used in a first-round RT-PCR of the TCR CDR3. In TCRdb, the multiplex PCR reads were re-called with MiXCR into one record per CDR3 protein. Among over 350,000 distinct CDR3 sequences listed, roughly 14% were seen once. The sequenced material came from blood. All receptors derive from a man younger than 35 with Graves' ophthalmopathy.

This chain links TRBV7-9 with TRBJ2-2, with D possibly being TRBD1 or TRBD2 (5 bases each). The CDR3 runs to 17 residues. Germline V lookup: CDR1 SEHNR, CDR2 FQNEAQ (reference sequence). V lost 4 bases and J lost 0, with 15 bases in between. The CDR3 DNA follows: TGTGCCAGCAGCTATATCGTGGGGACCCCGAACACCGGGGAGCTGTTTTTT. Protein sequence: CASSYIVGTPNTGELFF.

This clonotype was counted ten times or more. V is TRBV24-1 and J is TRBJ2-1; D gene unclear. The V and J ends lost 2 bases and 10 bases respectively, with 11 bases between them. The CDR3 is made up of 13 amino acids. Germline lookup yields CDR1 KGHDR and CDR2 SFDVKD. In DNA form, the CDR3 reads TGTGCCACCAGTGATTCTGCGGTGGAAGAGCAGTTCTTC. Protein sequence: CATSDSAVEEQFF.

This clonotype was seen ten or more times. The rearrangement links TRBV14 to TRBJ1-1; maybe TRBD1 (6 bases). The CDR3 contains 15 residues. Trimming removed 1 base from V and 3 bases from J, with 12 bases in between. The germline V gene encodes CDR1 SGHDN and CDR2 FVKESK. The DNA of the CDR3 is TGTGCCAGCAGCCAAGTTTTTGCAGGGGACACTGAAGCTTTCTTT. It is translated as CASSQVFAGDTEAFF.

With respect to this clonotype: The conserved closing phenylalanine or tryptophan is absent in this CDR3, likely reflecting a read error. The chain links TRBV27 to TRBJ2-7; D perhaps matches TRBD1 (6 bases). Germline lookup yields CDR1 MNHEY and CDR2 SMNVEV (reference sequence). The V end lost 2 bases, the J end lost 6 bases, and 11 bases lay between the germline ends. This CDR3 comprises 13 residues. CDR3 protein: CASSLGGPLEQYL. The CDR3 DNA sequence: TGTGCCAGCAGTTTAGGGGGCCCTCTCGAGCAGTACCTC.

This clonotype occurred many times. The chain uses TRBV6-1 and TRBJ2-5, with D possibly matching TRBD2 (6 bases). Per germline, CDR1 MNHNS and CDR2 SASEGT. CDR3 size: 13 residues. Trimming shortened V by 6 bases and J by 5 bases, and 13 bases separated the two germline ends. The CDR3 nucleotides are TGTGCCAGCAGCGGGGGACTTATTGAGACCCAGTACTTC. It encodes CASSGGLIETQYF.

This clonotype was seen a handful of times. The chain combines TRBV11-2 with TRBJ1-6; the D gene is possibly TRBD1 (5 bases). The CDR3 is made up of 19 amino acids. In germline, CDR1 is SGHAT, CDR2 FQNNGV. Between the trimmed V and J ends, which lost 4 bases and 4 bases, there was a span of 23 bases. This CDR3 reads CASSSSGLFAGGYNSPLHF. The CDR3 DNA follows: TGTGCCAGCAGCTCTTCGGGACTCTTCGCTGGGGGATATAATTCACCCCTCCACTTT.

This clonotype was seen ten or more times. The chain combines TRBV27 with TRBJ1-2; D possibly corresponds to TRBD1 (6 bases). V lost 5 bases to trimming and J lost 1 base, with 20 bases between them. This CDR3 comprises 17 residues. Germline V gene lookup returns CDR1 MNHEY and CDR2 SMNVEV (reference sequence). This chain's CDR3 is CASSPTMSDSINYGYTF. The DNA of the CDR3 is TGTGCCAGCAGTCCTACGATGTCGGACAGTATTAACTATGGCTACACCTTC.

In this sample, this clonotype turned up many times. This rearrangement joins TRBV12-3 or TRBV12-4 to TRBJ2-7, with 14 positions matching TRBD2. With 1 base clipped from V and 3 bases from J, the junction kept 2 bases outside the gene matches. The CDR3 has 16 residues. The CDR3 here is CASSLGGLAGDYEQYF. The CDR3 DNA follows: TGTGCCAGCAGTTTAGGGGGACTAGCGGGGGACTACGAGCAGTACTTC.

In its sample, this clonotype was seen many times. The V call is TRBV11-2, the J call TRBJ1-1; weak D call: TRBD1 (5 bases). Trimming removed 1 base at V and 11 bases at J, with 14 bases between. Germline CDR1 and CDR2: SGHAT and FQNNGV. This CDR3 has 13 amino acids. CDR3 region: CASSLAPGTWAFF. The DNA of the CDR3 is TGTGCCAGCAGCTTAGCCCCCGGGACTTGGGCTTTCTTT.

This clonotype was found a few times. The genes are TRBV19 and TRBJ1-5; 7 bases fit TRBD1. The ends lost 7 bases at V and 1 base at J; junction bases unmatched: 4. This CDR3 contains 14 residues. Germline-derived CDR1 and CDR2 are LNHDA and SQIVND (reference sequence). Written as DNA, the CDR3 is TGTGCCAGTACCCGACAGGGAAGCAATCAGCCCCAGCATTTT. Protein sequence: CASTRQGSNQPQHF.

This clonotype was seen repeatedly, ten times or more. V and J are TRBV6-1 and TRBJ1-1; D is undetermined. This CDR3 has 15 amino acids. Looked up from germline, CDR1 is MNHNS and CDR2 is SASEGT. The V end was cut by 5 bases, the J end by 0 bases, with 13 bases between. Here the CDR3 reads CASSITRRMNTEAFF. The CDR3 DNA reads TGTGCCAGCAGTATCACTCGACGGATGAACACTGAAGCTTTCTTT.

At least ten counts were recorded for this clonotype. V is TRBV7-2 and J is TRBJ2-1, with D perhaps matching TRBD2 (6 bases). Trimming removed 4 bases from V and 9 bases from J, with 10 bases in between. The CDR3 loop spans 12 amino acids. The germline V gene encodes CDR1 SGHTA and CDR2 FQGNSA. CDR3 in amino acids: CASSWMRGEQFF. For the CDR3, the DNA is TGTGCCAGCAGCTGGATGCGGGGTGAGCAGTTCTTC.

This clonotype occurred a few times. The rearrangement joins TRBV20-1 to TRBJ2-1, with 7 bases lining up with TRBD2. The CDR3 spans 14 residues. V gave up 6 bases and J gave up 5 bases; unmatched junction bases: 10. The germline V gene has CDR1 DFQATT and CDR2 SNEGSKA (reference sequence). The CDR3 loop reads CSARLGTNDNEQFF. In nucleotides, the CDR3 is TGCAGTGCGAGGTTGGGGACTAACGACAATGAGCAGTTCTTC.

The rearrangement joins TRBV27 to TRBJ1-2; D gene unclear. CDR1 is MNHEY and CDR2 is SMNVEV in the germline V gene (reference sequence). The V end was cut by 2 bases, the J end by 2 bases, with 15 bases between. The CDR3 length is 16 residues. The CDR3 sequence is CASSLSLPPGNYGYTF. CDR3 in DNA: TGTGCCAGCAGTTTAAGCCTCCCCCCGGGGAACTATGGCTACACCTTC.

This clonotype was seen ten or more times. CDR3 loop: CASNRRGTGELFF. The DNA for the CDR3 is TGTGCCAGCAACCGTCGAGGCACCGGGGAGCTGTTTTTT. This chain uses TRBV3-1 with TRBJ2-2; D is unresolved. Germline loops: CDR1 LGHDT, CDR2 YNNKEL (reference sequence). The CDR3 loop spans 13 amino acids. V shed 7 bases and J shed 4 bases, with 10 bases lying between them.